The following is a T cell receptor beta chain sequence with its context. Its antigen is unknown. No clone much larger than this one lies a single base away; base qualities are absent. The sample belongs to a study of T cell responses to AZD1222 COVID-19 vaccine (dated by TCRdb to 2020 to 2022). Study-wide context: TCR sequencing was performed for 230 to 250 trial participants, of whom about 200 were given two doses of AZD1222 and about 25 were given two doses of MenACWY control vaccine. Enrollment into the trials was organized by age into subgroups of 18-55, 56-69 and 70-plus years, and those subgroups contained approximately 160, 26 and 62 TCR-sequenced participants, respectively. What the study reported, not specific to this receptor: After two AZD1222 doses, both the breadth and the depth of spike-specific TCRs were significantly higher than at day 0 and than in MenACWY recipients. Because no day 14 peak-response samples were available, repertoires were characterized only after the peak T cell response. Participants were mostly white British and included more females than males, and it was suggested by the authors that clonal diversity may have been underestimated. In the small 56-69-year group, the increase in depth fell short of significance, most likely because of low power. Conclusions about previously exposed vaccinees are limited, since just a handful of AZD1222 recipients were seropositive for SARS-CoV-2 at baseline. CD4 TCRs associated with the vaccine covered the entire spike protein, and the dominant responses were in regions 160-218 and 743-854. Nearly half of unique spike-specific TCRs reportedly recognized epitopes outside regions mutated in the B.1.351 and B.1.1.7 variants.

In the paper's terms, the time point label means: about 28 days (+/-7) after the second vaccine dose. AZD1222 recipients with second doses at about 4 weeks or about 12 weeks were pooled, because spike-specific TCR depth and breadth did not differ between schedules. Vaccinee samples were obtained from the UK trials COV001 and COV002, which included a single-blind randomized controlled phase 2/3 trial of AZD1222 (ChAdOx1 nCoV-19) in healthy adults. For TCRbeta chain sequencing, PBMC samples from trial participants were taken at day 0 and at day 28 after the second dose. The CDR3 regions of human TCRbeta chains were analyzed by immunosequencing. The paper's processing steps were these. TCRs in the repertoires were matched against a reference library of SARS-CoV-2-specific TCRs that had been generated with the MIRA antigen-specificity platform. Breadth was defined as the fraction of unique TCRs that were SARS-CoV-2-associated, and depth was defined as the fraction of total T cells that were SARS-CoV-2-associated. Using the MIRA data, each spike-specific TCR was mapped to the spike region that the TCR reacts to and placed in a CD4 or CD8 class. Log10-transformed breadth and depth values were compared by one-way ANOVA with Sidak's multiple comparisons tests. Entries here come from immuneACCESS through TCRdb and include only in-frame sequences with V and J called. Some clones fail to appear in such tables; in the studies checked, an unresolved V gene covers under half of the shortfall, and the cause of the remainder is unknown. D and trimming were read from the DNA, whereas the V and J calls and clone size are those reported in that table. A total of some 180,000 clones appear in this sample, just over 90% of them only once. The biggest ten clones account for approximately 1.8% of the sample.

This specimen consisted of peripheral blood, obtained 28 days after the second AZD1222 dose. This TCR was recovered from an adult who received the AZD1222 COVID-19 vaccine.

The CDR3 region: CASILRTGRTDGYTF. The DNA sequence is given as TGTGCCAGCATACTCCGGACAGGGAGAACTGATGGCTACACCTTC. The V gene is TRBV6-5 and the J gene is TRBJ1-2, and TRBD1 matches 8 of the central bases. Ends trimmed: V by 7 bases, J by 6 bases; bases unmatched to a gene: 13. The CDR3 runs 15 amino acids, cysteine and phenylalanine included. This entry keeps only the CDR3 DNA: 45 bases, framed from base 1. The germline V gene yields MNHEY for CDR1 and SVGAGI for CDR2.